The 14 T cell receptor beta chains below all came from one sample that was sequenced in a study of T cells in Graves' hyperthyroidism and ophthalmopathy. Amplification of TCR beta CDR3 regions used RNA as the template. A first-round RT-PCR of the TCR CDR3 used the HTBI primer set. TCRdb reanalysed the multiplex PCR reads using MiXCR and keeps one entry per CDR3 protein. The sample records about 700,000 distinct CDR3 sequences, 12% to 15% being singletons. Sequenced material: blood. All receptors derive from a woman younger than 30 with Graves' hyperthyroidism.

J is TRBJ2-7 and V is TRBV7-8; D perhaps matches TRBD2 (7 bases). Germline V gives CDR1 SGHVS, CDR2 FQNEAQ. V was trimmed by 2 bases and J by 1 base, leaving 15 bases between them. The CDR3 sequence is 16 residues long. CDR3 loop: CASSLSGGLVSYEQYF. CDR3 nucleotides: TGTGCCAGCAGCTTATCGGGGGGCTTGGTATCCTACGAGCAGTACTTC.

This clonotype was counted many times. The J gene is TRBJ2-3, the V gene TRBV7-2; D assignment may be TRBD1 or TRBD2 (5 bases each). V shed 2 bases and J shed 0 bases, with 18 bases lying between them. Per germline, CDR1 SGHTA and CDR2 FQGNSA. The CDR3 runs 18 residues. The CDR3 loop reads CASSLPAVGADSTDTQYF. CDR3 sequence (DNA): TGTGCCAGCAGCTTACCCGCTGTCGGGGCGGACAGCACAGATACGCAGTATTTT.

This clonotype was recorded many times. The chain is built from TRBV28 and TRBJ2-1; TRBD1 agrees at 7 bases. The CDR3 sequence is 15 residues long. V was clipped by 6 bases and J by 5 bases; unmatched bases: 10. CDR1 and CDR2 (germline): MDHEN, SYDVKM. The CDR3 DNA reads as TGTGCCAGCAGGGTTCTGACAGGGTTCCACAATGAGCAGTTCTTC. Its translation is CASRVLTGFHNEQFF.

This clonotype was seen only a few times. The rearrangement links TRBV6-5 to TRBJ2-4; D not resolved. V was cut by 2 bases and J by 8 bases, with 4 bases left in between. The CDR3 is made up of 11 amino acids. Germline assignment: CDR1 MNHEY and CDR2 SVGAGI. In DNA form, the CDR3 reads TGTGCCAGCAGTTACCAGGACATTCAGTACTTC. Its translation is CASSYQDIQYF.

This clonotype was seen at least ten times. The chain has TRBV7-2 and TRBJ2-3, with no clear D. There are 14 residues in the CDR3. Germline V CDR1 and CDR2: SGHTA, FQGNSA. V was clipped by 1 base and J by 7 bases, with 12 bases between them. This CDR3 is CASSLDGVRNTQYF. The CDR3 DNA follows: TGTGCCAGCAGCTTAGATGGGGTGCGGAATACGCAGTATTTT.

This clonotype has ten or more counts. J is TRBJ2-7 and V is TRBV18; 9 bases map to TRBD1. CDR1 and CDR2 (germline): KGHSH, LQKENI. With V trimmed by 9 bases and J by 1 base, 13 bases remained unmatched. The CDR3 is made up of 16 amino acids. CDR3 nucleotide sequence: TGTGCCAGTACACCGGGACAGGGCTGGGGATCCTACGAGCAGTACTTC. Translating it yields CASTPGQGWGSYEQYF.

This clonotype was detected a few times. The chain joins TRBV28 to TRBJ2-2; 9 nucleotides agree with TRBD2. Per germline, CDR1 MDHEN and CDR2 SYDVKM. The CDR3 covers 16 residues. The V gene end was trimmed by 6 bases and the J gene end by 3 bases; junction bases not matched to a gene: 8. DNA for the CDR3: TGTGCCAGCAGACGTAGCGGGAGCACGGACACCGGGGAGCTGTTTTTT. Its protein is CASRRSGSTDTGELFF.

The chain links TRBV2 to TRBJ1-5; D is ambiguous. This CDR3 region has 15 residues. CDR1 and CDR2 from the germline V gene are SNHLY and FYNNEI. V was cut by 4 bases and J by 2 bases, with 12 bases left in between. In DNA, the CDR3 is TGTGCCAGCAGTGCCCATTTTGTAGGCAATCAGCCCCAGCATTTT. Amino acids: CASSAHFVGNQPQHF.

V is TRBV11-3 and J is TRBJ2-1; 9 bases match TRBD2. This CDR3 has 15 residues. J lost 6 bases, V lost 5 bases, and 8 bases had no gene match. Germline loops: CDR1 SGHNT, CDR2 YENEEA. The CDR3 sequence: CASSPGASGTNEQFF. DNA for the CDR3: TGTGCCAGCAGCCCTGGGGCTAGCGGGACCAATGAGCAGTTCTTC.

This clonotype was recorded many times. The CDR3 is CAWSRGRGKTQYF. CDR3 sequence (DNA): TGTGCCTGGTCGAGGGGGCGCGGAAAGACCCAGTACTTC. The chain couples TRBV30 to TRBJ2-5; TRBD1 matches at 7 bases. V trimming: 5 bases; J trimming: 6 bases; junction bases outside the gene matches: 9. Germline V gene lookup returns CDR1 GTSNPN and CDR2 SVGIG (reference sequence). The CDR3 spans 13 residues.

This clonotype showed up just a few times. The V gene is TRBV2, the J gene TRBJ2-1, with a possible D match to TRBD2 (6 bases). The CDR3 consists of 15 residues. V lost 6 bases to trimming and J lost 7 bases, with 19 bases between them. Germline assignment: CDR1 SNHLY and CDR2 FYNNEI. The CDR3 bases are TGTGCCAGCAGGGCCGAACGACTAGGAGATAATGAGCAGTTCTTC. As protein: CASRAERLGDNEQFF.

This clonotype was observed a few times. This chain connects TRBV6-1 to TRBJ2-2, with 9 bases identical to TRBD2. Germline CDR1 is MNHNS and CDR2 is SASEGT. The CDR3 contains 14 residues. The V and J ends lost 8 bases and 5 bases, in that order; junction bases with no gene match: 6. CDR3 nucleotides: TGTGCCAGCGGCGGGAGCGGGGGGACCGGGGAGCTGTTTTTT. It codes for CASGGSGGTGELFF.

The V call is TRBV20-1, the J call TRBJ2-7, with 12 bases that match TRBD1. The CDR3 runs 14 residues. Germline V gene data show CDR1 as DFQATT and CDR2 as SNEGSKA (reference sequence). With 3 bases clipped from V and 5 bases from J, the junction kept 5 bases outside the gene matches. The CDR3 bases are TGCAGTGCTAGCACCGGGACAGGGGGCGACGAGCAGTACTTC. This translates into CSASTGTGGDEQYF.

The chain is built from TRBV7-3 and TRBJ2-2, with D possibly being TRBD1 (6 bases). The V gene's germline CDR1 is SGHTA and CDR2 FQGTGA. Trimming cost V 3 bases and J 5 bases, with 10 bases left between them. The CDR3 contains 14 residues. CDR3 amino acids: CASSLYGTTGELFF. DNA of the CDR3: TGTGCCAGCAGCTTGTACGGGACAACCGGGGAGCTGTTTTTT.